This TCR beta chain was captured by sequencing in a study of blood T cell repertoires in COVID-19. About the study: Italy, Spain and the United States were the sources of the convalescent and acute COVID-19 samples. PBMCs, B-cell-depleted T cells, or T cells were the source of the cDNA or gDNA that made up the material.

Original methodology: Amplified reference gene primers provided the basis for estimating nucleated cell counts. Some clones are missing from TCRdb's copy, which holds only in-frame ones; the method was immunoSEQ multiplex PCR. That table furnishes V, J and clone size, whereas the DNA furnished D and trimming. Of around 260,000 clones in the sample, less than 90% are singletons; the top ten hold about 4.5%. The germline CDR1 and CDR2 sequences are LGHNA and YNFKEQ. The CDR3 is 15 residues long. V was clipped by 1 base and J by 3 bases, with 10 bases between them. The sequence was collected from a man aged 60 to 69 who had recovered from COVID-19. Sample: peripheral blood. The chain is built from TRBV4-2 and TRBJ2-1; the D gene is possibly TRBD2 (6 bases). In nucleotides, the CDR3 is TGTGCCAGCAGCCAAGGGACTACCTTCTACAATGAGCAGTTCTTC. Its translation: CASSQGTTFYNEQFF.